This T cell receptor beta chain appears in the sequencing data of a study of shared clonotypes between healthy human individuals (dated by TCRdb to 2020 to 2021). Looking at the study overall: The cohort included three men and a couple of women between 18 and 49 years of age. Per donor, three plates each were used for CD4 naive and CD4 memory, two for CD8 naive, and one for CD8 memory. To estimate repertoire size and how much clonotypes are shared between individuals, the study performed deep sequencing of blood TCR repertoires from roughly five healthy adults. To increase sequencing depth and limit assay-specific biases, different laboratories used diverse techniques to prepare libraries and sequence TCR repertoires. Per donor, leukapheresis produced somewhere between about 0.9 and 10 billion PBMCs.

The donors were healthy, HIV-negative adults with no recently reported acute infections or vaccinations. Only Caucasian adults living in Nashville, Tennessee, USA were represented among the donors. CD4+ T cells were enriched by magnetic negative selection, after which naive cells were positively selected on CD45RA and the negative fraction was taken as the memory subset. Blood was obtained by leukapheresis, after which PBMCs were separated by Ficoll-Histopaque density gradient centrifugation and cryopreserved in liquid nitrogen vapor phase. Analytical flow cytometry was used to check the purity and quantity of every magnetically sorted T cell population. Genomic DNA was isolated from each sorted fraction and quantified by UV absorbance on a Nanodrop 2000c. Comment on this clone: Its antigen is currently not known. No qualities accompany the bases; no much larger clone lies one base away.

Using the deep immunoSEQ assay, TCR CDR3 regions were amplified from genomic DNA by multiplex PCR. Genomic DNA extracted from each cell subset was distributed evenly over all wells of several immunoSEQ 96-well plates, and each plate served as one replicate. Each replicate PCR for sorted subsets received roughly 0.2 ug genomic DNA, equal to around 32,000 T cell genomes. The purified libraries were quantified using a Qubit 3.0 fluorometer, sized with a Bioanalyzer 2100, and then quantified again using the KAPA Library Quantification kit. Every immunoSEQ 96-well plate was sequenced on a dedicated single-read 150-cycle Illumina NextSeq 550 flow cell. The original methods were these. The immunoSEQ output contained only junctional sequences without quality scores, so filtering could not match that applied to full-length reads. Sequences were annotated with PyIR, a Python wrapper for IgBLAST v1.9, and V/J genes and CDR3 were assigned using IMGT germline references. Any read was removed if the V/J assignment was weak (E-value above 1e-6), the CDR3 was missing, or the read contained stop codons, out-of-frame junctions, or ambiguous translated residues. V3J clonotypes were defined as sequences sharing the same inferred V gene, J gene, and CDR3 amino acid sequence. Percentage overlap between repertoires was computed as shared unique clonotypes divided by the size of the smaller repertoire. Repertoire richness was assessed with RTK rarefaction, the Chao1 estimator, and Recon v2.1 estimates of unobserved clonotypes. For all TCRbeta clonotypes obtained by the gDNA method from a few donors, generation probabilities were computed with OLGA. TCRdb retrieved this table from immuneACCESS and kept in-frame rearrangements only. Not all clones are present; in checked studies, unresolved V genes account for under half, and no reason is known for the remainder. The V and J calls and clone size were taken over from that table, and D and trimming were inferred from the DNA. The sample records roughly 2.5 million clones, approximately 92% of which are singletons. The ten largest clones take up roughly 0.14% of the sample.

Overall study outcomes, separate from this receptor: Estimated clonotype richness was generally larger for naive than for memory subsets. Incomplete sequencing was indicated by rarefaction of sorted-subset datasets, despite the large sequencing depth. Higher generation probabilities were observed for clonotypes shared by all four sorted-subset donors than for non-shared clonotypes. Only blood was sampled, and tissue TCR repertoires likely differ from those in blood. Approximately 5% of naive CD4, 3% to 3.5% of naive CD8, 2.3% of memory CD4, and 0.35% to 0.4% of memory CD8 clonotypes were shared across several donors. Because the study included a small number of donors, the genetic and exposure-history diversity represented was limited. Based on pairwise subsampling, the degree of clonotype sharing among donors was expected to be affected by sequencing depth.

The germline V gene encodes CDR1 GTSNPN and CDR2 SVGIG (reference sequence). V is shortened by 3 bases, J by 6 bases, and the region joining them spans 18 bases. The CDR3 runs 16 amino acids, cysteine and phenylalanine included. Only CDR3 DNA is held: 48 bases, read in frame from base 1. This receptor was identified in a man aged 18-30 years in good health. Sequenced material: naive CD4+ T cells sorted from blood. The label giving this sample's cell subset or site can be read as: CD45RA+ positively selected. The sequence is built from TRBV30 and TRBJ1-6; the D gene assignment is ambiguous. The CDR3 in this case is CAWSLGPGEINSPLHF. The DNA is TGTGCCTGGAGCCTCGGCCCCGGGGAAATTAATTCACCCCTCCACTTT.